This TCR beta chain was identified during a study of somatic mutations in cytotoxic T cells in rheumatoid arthritis. At the level of the study: The authors flow-sorted some V beta antibody-stained T-cell populations at nearly 100% purity, including V beta1+ cells that they sequenced for TCRB.

In the authors' methods: Patient CD8+ clones exceeding 1% seldom corresponded to published virus-specific TCRB sequences. TCRdb keeps only in-frame clones here, not all; method: immunoSEQ multiplex PCR. The V and J calls and the clone size are those of that table, but D and trimming were determined from the DNA. Of about 19,000 clones in the sample, about 83% were seen once. Both CD4+ and CD8+ cells were separated through positive magnetic bead selection, and their purity was verified using flow cytometry. Germline V gene lookup returns CDR1 LNHDA and CDR2 SQIVND (reference sequence). CDR3 length: 13 amino acids. Deletions cut 2 bases from V and 6 bases from J, with 11 bases between.

The TCR sequence derives from an adult with rheumatoid arthritis. Sequenced sample: CD8+ T cells sorted from blood. The chain couples TRBV19 to TRBJ2-7; D is ambiguous. DNA for the CDR3: TGTGCCAGTAGTATACTATCGGGTGGCGAGCAGTACTTC. Protein sequence: CASSILSGGEQYF.